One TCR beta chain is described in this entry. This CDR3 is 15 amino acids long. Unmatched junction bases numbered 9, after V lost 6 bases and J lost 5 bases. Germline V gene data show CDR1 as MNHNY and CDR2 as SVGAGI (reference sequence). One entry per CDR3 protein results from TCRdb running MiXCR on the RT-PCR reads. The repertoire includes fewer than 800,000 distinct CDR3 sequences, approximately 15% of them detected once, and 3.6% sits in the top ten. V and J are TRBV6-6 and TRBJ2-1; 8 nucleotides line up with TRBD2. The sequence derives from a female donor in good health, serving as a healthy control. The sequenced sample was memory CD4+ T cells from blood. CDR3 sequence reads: CASSSGLGYHNEQFF. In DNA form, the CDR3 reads TGTGCCAGCAGCTCGGGACTAGGGTACCACAATGAGCAGTTCTTC.